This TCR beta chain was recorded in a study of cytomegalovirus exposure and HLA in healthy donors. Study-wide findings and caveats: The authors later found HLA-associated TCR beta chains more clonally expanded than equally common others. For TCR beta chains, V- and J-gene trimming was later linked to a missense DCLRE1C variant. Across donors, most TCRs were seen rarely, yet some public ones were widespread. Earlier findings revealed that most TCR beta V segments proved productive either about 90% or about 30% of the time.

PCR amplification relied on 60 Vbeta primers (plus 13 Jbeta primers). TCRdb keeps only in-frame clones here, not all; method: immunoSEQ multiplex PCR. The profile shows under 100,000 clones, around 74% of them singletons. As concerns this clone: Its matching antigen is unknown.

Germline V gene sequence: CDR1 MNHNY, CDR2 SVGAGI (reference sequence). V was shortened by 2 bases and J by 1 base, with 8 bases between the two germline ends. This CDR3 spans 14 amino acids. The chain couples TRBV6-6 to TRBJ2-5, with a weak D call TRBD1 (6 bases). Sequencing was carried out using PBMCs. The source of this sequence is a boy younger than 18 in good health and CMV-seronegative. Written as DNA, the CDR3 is TGTGCCAGCAGTTACACAGGGCGCCAAGAGACCCAGTACTTC. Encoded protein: CASSYTGRQETQYF.